This T cell receptor beta chain was observed in a study of cytomegalovirus exposure and HLA in healthy donors. Germline assignment: CDR1 SGHDN and CDR2 FVKESK. Trimming took off 2 bases at V and 6 bases at J, with 11 bases between the two ends. The CDR3 sequence is 14 residues long. 13 Jbeta primers and 60 Vbeta primers were used for the PCR. The protocol was immunoSEQ multiplex PCR, while the TCRdb copy is restricted to in-frame clones and leaves out a portion. The top ten clones hold around 2.2% of a sample with approximately 190,000 clones, over 70% of them seen once. The origin of this receptor is a woman younger than 30 in good health and CMV-seropositive. The rearrangement uses TRBV14 and TRBJ2-4; D possibly corresponds to TRBD2 (5 bases). The sample was PBMCs. Written as DNA, the CDR3 is TGTGCCAGCAGCCAACTAGAAGCGGCAAACATTCAGTACTTC. Its protein is CASSQLEAANIQYF.